The clone carrying this T cell receptor beta chain was seen once. The data are from a study of control samples from healthy donors and cancer patients. The assay was immunoSEQ multiplex PCR, and TCRdb's table has in-frame clones only and misses some. The table lists about 150,000 clones, just under 95% of them singletons, with around 6.2% in the top ten. With 4 bases removed from V and 0 bases from J, the gap between germline ends came to 11 bases. Germline assignment: CDR1 SGHRS and CDR2 YFSETQ. This CDR3 comprises 15 residues. The sample was blood. J is TRBJ1-3 and V is TRBV5-1, with a tentative D call TRBD1 (5 bases). This sequence was found in a man aged 35-49 years in good health. CDR3 region: CASSPTANSGNTIYF. CDR3 nucleotide sequence: TGCGCCAGCAGCCCGACAGCGAACTCTGGAAACACCATATATTTT.